The rows below give T cell receptor beta chains drawn from one sample of a study of T cells after yellow fever vaccination. TCRdb re-called the 5' RACE reads with MiXCR, one entry per CDR3 protein. The sample lists some 400,000 distinct CDR3 sequences, approximately 19% occurring once. The sequencing here drew on PBMCs, taken before the yellow fever booster vaccination. The receptor source for this set is a man between 18 and 35 years old who received the YFV17D yellow fever vaccine. Both conserved end residues are part of each CDR3. The order of the fields is V gene, clone size, D gene, J gene, CDR3 protein, CDR3 DNA. D genes are given only for firm matches. Clone size appears in some rows only: once, few, many, or a class for an expanded clone.

TRBV29-1	many	NA	TRBJ1-1	CTGLRNTEAFF	TGTACAGGTCTGAGGAACACTGAAGCTTTCTTT
TRBV7-6	NA	NA	TRBJ2-2	CASSLSRTGELFF	TGTGCCAGCAGCTTAAGTCGCACCGGGGAGCTGTTTTTT
TRBV5-1	NA	NA	TRBJ1-3	CASSSPDTGSGNTIYF	TGCGCCAGCAGCTCACCGGATACAGGCTCTGGAAACACCATATATTTT
TRBV3-1	few	NA	TRBJ1-2	CASSQYELLYGYTF	TGTGCCAGCAGCCAATATGAGCTCCTCTATGGCTACACCTTC
TRBV7-9	NA	NA	TRBJ1-1	CASSLIEAEAFF	TGTGCCAGCAGTCTCATTGAGGCTGAAGCTTTCTTT
TRBV6-5	many	TRBD1	TRBJ2-4	CASSYGHGQGRAKNIQYF	TGTGCCAGCAGTTACGGACACGGACAGGGAAGGGCCAAAAACATTCAGTACTTC
TRBV29-1	NA	NA	TRBJ2-3	CSVTHGLVTDTQYF	TGCAGCGTGACTCACGGGTTGGTCACAGATACGCAGTATTTT
TRBV6-5	NA	TRBD1	TRBJ2-3	CASSQLGQGNPGTQYF	TGTGCCAGCAGTCAATTGGGACAGGGGAACCCGGGTACGCAGTATTTT
TRBV6-5	few	NA	TRBJ1-6	CASRRPNPDSPLHF	TGTGCCAGCAGGCGACCGAACCCTGATTCACCCCTCCACTTT
TRBV21-1	NA	NA	TRBJ2-2	CASSKVGTGTGNPPSNTGELFF	NA
TRBV7-3	NA	TRBD2	TRBJ2-3	CASSSRAGATDTQYF	TGTGCCAGCAGCTCCCGAGCGGGGGCCACAGATACGCAGTATTTT